The clone carrying this T cell receptor beta chain has only a few counts. Its antigen is currently unknown. The data were obtained in a study of CD8+CD57+ T cells in acquired aplastic anemia. Study context: When averaged, DNA from sorted CD4+ and CD8+ cells came to around 3 ug. Overall study findings and caveats: Patients and controls had in common approximately 30 CD8+ CDR3 sequences. CD8+ Simpson's diversity in patients was not significantly different from that in controls.

This CDR3 comprises 15 residues. V trimming: 5 bases; J trimming: 3 bases; junction bases outside the gene matches: 6. The germline CDR1 and CDR2 sequences are MNHEY and SMNVEV (reference sequence). Both TCR beta VDJ combination and CDR3 sequence profiling were carried out. Genomic DNA was the template for this profiling. A single record per CDR3 protein comes from TCRdb applying MiXCR to the reads. The table lists some 140,000 distinct CDR3 sequences, around 41% of them singletons. What was sequenced was sorted CD4+, CD8+, or CD8+CD57+ T cells (not recorded which) from PBMCs. This TCR was recovered from a human donor in good health, serving as a control. The rearrangement links TRBV27 to TRBJ2-2; 7 positions agree with TRBD1. In DNA form, the CDR3 reads TGTGCCAGCAGTACACGACAGGGCCACACCGGGGAGCTGTTTTTT. Its translation: CASSTRQGHTGELFF.